This T cell receptor beta chain was captured in a study of Graves' ophthalmopathy and Graves' hyperthyroidism. The table lists this clonotype with many counts. There are 14 residues in the CDR3. Germline V gene lookup returns CDR1 LNHNV and CDR2 YYDKDF (reference sequence). Deletions cut 0 bases from V and 0 bases from J, with 5 bases between. Transcripts of RNA were the source for amplifying TCR beta CDR3 regions. The workflow started with a first-round RT-PCR run with HTBI primers and then moved on to a second-round multiplex PCR. TCRdb independently ran MiXCR on the multiplex PCR reads; one entry per CDR3 protein. The data show roughly 480,000 distinct CDR3 sequences, 13% to 15% seen once. Pregnant or lactating patients and those with other autoimmune diseases or uncontrolled infections were excluded.

The source is a woman in her 30s with Graves' ophthalmopathy. Input material: blood. The chain links TRBV15 to TRBJ1-1, with D uncertain. CDR3 nucleotide sequence: TGTGCCACCAGCAGAGATCGTCTGAACACTGAAGCTTTCTTT. It codes for CATSRDRLNTEAFF.